These 23 T cell receptor beta chains were all obtained from the same sample, sequenced in a study of cytomegalovirus exposure and HLA in healthy donors. 60 Vbeta and 13 Jbeta primers were used in PCR. The assay was immunoSEQ multiplex PCR, and TCRdb's table has in-frame clones only and misses some. The repertoire includes over 150,000 clones, around 82% of them detected once, and roughly 0.38% sits in the top ten. The specimen was PBMCs. The receptors derive from a boy between 2 and 10 years old in good health and CMV-seronegative.

The CDR3 protein is CASRDFRRGGTDTQYF. CDR3 coding DNA: TGTGCCAGCAGAGATTTTCGACGGGGTGGCACAGATACGCAGTATTTT. The chain uses TRBV27 and TRBJ2-3, with a possible D match to TRBD2 (5 bases). Germline V lookup: CDR1 MNHEY, CDR2 SMNVEV (reference sequence). The V end lost 6 bases, the J end lost 1 base, and 17 bases lay between the germline ends. The CDR3 is 16 amino acids.

The chain uses TRBV5-1 and TRBJ2-7; D remains unclear. The CDR3 sequence is 16 residues long. Germline V gene lookup returns CDR1 SGHRS and CDR2 YFSETQ. Trimming removed 0 bases from V and 1 base from J, with 14 bases in between. The CDR3 loop is CASSLGSNSGSYEQYF. In DNA form, the CDR3 reads TGCGCCAGCAGCTTGGGCTCCAATTCGGGTTCCTACGAGCAGTACTTC.

The rearrangement joins TRBV7-8 to TRBJ2-7; 8 positions agree with TRBD2. The CDR3 runs 13 residues. J lost 6 bases, V lost 5 bases, and 6 bases had no gene match. The germline V gene encodes CDR1 SGHVS and CDR2 FQNEAQ. The CDR3 here is CASSPGRVGEQYF. The CDR3 bases are TGTGCCAGCAGCCCCGGGAGGGTTGGCGAGCAGTACTTC.

V is TRBV2 and J is TRBJ1-1; no firm D call. This CDR3 has 13 amino acids. V lost 4 bases, J lost 5 bases, and 11 bases lay in between. CDR1 is SNHLY, CDR2 FYNNEI, per germline. CDR3 sequence (DNA): TGTGCCAGCAGTGCTGCGCGAGGGACTGAAGCTTTCTTT. Translating it yields CASSAARGTEAFF.

V usage is TRBV13 and J usage is TRBJ2-3; TRBD2 matches 10 bases. V lost 1 base to trimming and J lost 8 bases; unmatched junction nucleotides: 6. CDR3 length: 15 residues. Germline V CDR1 and CDR2: PRHDT, FYEKMQ (reference sequence). The CDR3 nucleotides read TGTGCCAGCAGCTTAGCAGCGGGAGGGCCAAGTACGCAGTATTTT. This sequence encodes CASSLAAGGPSTQYF.

The chain uses TRBV15 and TRBJ2-3; D is ambiguous. V was cut by 1 base and J by 0 bases, with 5 bases left in between. This CDR3 comprises 14 residues. The germline gives CDR1 LNHNV, CDR2 YYDKDF (reference sequence). The CDR3 loop reads CATSRVASTDTQYF. The CDR3, as DNA: TGTGCCACCAGCAGAGTGGCCAGCACAGATACGCAGTATTTT.

V is TRBV28 and J is TRBJ1-6; D possibly corresponds to TRBD1 (5 bases). Germline-derived CDR1 and CDR2 are MDHEN and SYDVKM. Trimming cost V 3 bases and J 6 bases, with 9 bases left between them. The CDR3 runs 14 residues. The CDR3 nucleotides are TGTGCCAGCAGTTTGGTGGGGGGTAATTCACCCCTCCACTTT. Translating gives CASSLVGGNSPLHF.

The rearrangement joins TRBV6-1 to TRBJ2-4, with a possible D match to TRBD2 (6 bases). Germline CDR1 reads MNHNS; CDR2 reads SASEGT. There are 13 residues in the CDR3. V dropped 6 bases and J dropped 7 bases, with 13 bases sitting between them. CDR3 bases: TGTGCCAGCAGCGGGCCGGGGGTTAACATTCAGTACTTC. This codes for CASSGPGVNIQYF.

This clone has only one observation. The V and J genes are TRBV6-1 and TRBJ1-1, with 7 bases aligning to TRBD1. The CDR3 loop spans 14 amino acids. CDR1 MNHNS and CDR2 SASEGT come from the germline V gene. The V segment lost 5 bases and the J segment 6 bases; nucleotides outside the gene matches: 9. The CDR3 spells CASSPRHRGAEAFF. CDR3 in DNA: TGTGCCAGCAGTCCCAGGCACAGGGGAGCTGAAGCTTTCTTT.

Regarding this clone: A junction end diverges from the germline sequence, so it may reflect a read error. J is TRBJ2-2 and V is TRBV7-7, with 9 bases lining up with TRBD2. Germline lookup yields CDR1 SSHAT and CDR2 FNYEAQ (reference sequence). CDR3 length: 17 amino acids. This CDR3 reads CASSAFPPGLATGELFF. The CDR3 nucleotides are TGTGCTAGCAGCGCCTTCCCCCCAGGACTAGCGACCGGGGAGCTGTTTTTT.

The chain links TRBV6-5 to TRBJ2-7; D possibly corresponds to TRBD2 (5 bases). CDR1 is MNHEY, CDR2 SVGAGI, per germline. The CDR3 length is 14 residues. V was cut by 5 bases and J by 5 bases, with 16 bases left in between. DNA for the CDR3: TGTGCCAGCAGTCATAAGCGGCCCCCCCACGAGCAGTACTTC. This encodes CASSHKRPPHEQYF.

Here the CDR3 reads CASSERSSGSLETQYF. In DNA form, the CDR3 reads TGCGCCAGCAGTGAGAGGTCTAGCGGGAGTTTAGAGACCCAGTACTTC. The V call is TRBV10-1, the J call TRBJ2-5, with 10 positions matching TRBD2. Germline CDR1 WNHNN, CDR2 SYGVQD (reference sequence). The CDR3 contains 16 residues. Unmatched junction bases numbered 7, after V lost 2 bases and J lost 4 bases.

The genes are TRBV25-1 and TRBJ2-5; D unresolved. The germline V gene encodes CDR1 MGHDK and CDR2 SYGVNS. The CDR3 has 15 amino acids. Trimming left V 2 bases short and J 7 bases short, with 17 bases between. This CDR3 reads CASSEIGGRIGTQYF. CDR3 bases: TGTGCCAGCAGTGAAATAGGTGGCAGGATCGGGACCCAGTACTTC.

The chain couples TRBV19 to TRBJ1-5, with 8 nucleotides matching TRBD1. CDR1 is LNHDA and CDR2 is SQIVND in the germline V gene (reference sequence). V was pared by 7 bases and J by 7 bases, with 15 bases of the junction left unmatched. The CDR3 loop spans 16 amino acids. CDR3 sequence (DNA): TGTGCCAGTACTCCCAGGACAGGGACCTTATTGCAGCCCCAGCATTTT. Its translation: CASTPRTGTLLQPQHF.

The V and J genes are TRBV4-2 and TRBJ2-2; 13 nucleotides line up with TRBD2. The V segment lost 6 bases and the J segment 4 bases; nucleotides outside the gene matches: 8. Germline CDR1 LGHNA, CDR2 YNFKEQ. CDR3 length: 17 amino acids. The CDR3 sequence: CASRPTSGRAVTGELFF. The CDR3 DNA reads as TGTGCCAGCAGACCTACTAGCGGGAGGGCCGTCACCGGGGAGCTGTTTTTT.

V gene TRBV20-1 combines with J gene TRBJ2-7, with D unclear. The CDR3 consists of 10 residues. The germline V gene encodes CDR1 DFQATT and CDR2 SNEGSKA (reference sequence). V was trimmed by 6 bases and J by 5 bases, leaving 8 bases between them. This chain's CDR3 is CSAFKHEQYF. CDR3 bases: TGCAGTGCCTTCAAGCACGAGCAGTACTTC.

V and J are TRBV5-1 and TRBJ1-2; TRBD1 aligns across 10 bases. Per the germline V gene, CDR1 is SGHRS and CDR2 is YFSETQ. This CDR3 region has 19 residues. Germline trimming cut 3 bases from V and 3 bases from J; bases unmatched to any gene: 17. The CDR3 loop reads CASSSTYVYGTGDYYGYTF. The CDR3 nucleotides read TGCGCCAGCAGCTCTACCTATGTATATGGGACAGGGGATTACTATGGCTACACCTTC.

The chain links TRBV11-2 to TRBJ2-3; 7 nucleotides match TRBD2. Germline lookup yields CDR1 SGHAT and CDR2 FQNNGV. The CDR3 has 17 amino acids. V was clipped by 0 bases and J by 0 bases; unmatched bases: 6. The CDR3 DNA sequence: TGTGCCAGCAGCTTAGATCTGGTTAGCGGGAGCACAGATACGCAGTATTTT. Its protein is CASSLDLVSGSTDTQYF.

The chain joins TRBV7-9 to TRBJ1-2, with a possible D match to TRBD1 (6 bases). The CDR3 has 18 amino acids. V lost 5 bases and J 0 bases, leaving 22 bases between the germline ends. CDR1 SEHNR and CDR2 FQNEAQ come from the germline V gene (reference sequence). The CDR3 protein is CASSTPRGGRFANYGYTF. CDR3 nucleotides: TGTGCCAGCAGCACCCCTCGCGGGGGGCGATTTGCTAACTATGGCTACACCTTC. Variable domain in full (rest from reference TRBV7-9 and TRBJ1-2): DTGVSQNPRHKITKRGQNVTFRCDPISEHNRLYWYRQTLGQGPEFLTYFQNEAQLEKSRLLSDRFSAERPKGSFSTLEIQRTEQGDSAMYLCASSTPRGGRFANYGYTFGSGTRLTVV.

The rearrangement links TRBV7-2 to TRBJ2-5; a weak D match, TRBD2 (5 bases). V was clipped by 5 bases and J by 3 bases, with 10 bases between them. The germline gives CDR1 SGHTA, CDR2 FQGNSA. CDR3 length: 13 residues. CDR3 DNA: TGTGCCAGCAGCCGGGATTCCAAAGAGACCCAGTACTTC. Translated, it gives CASSRDSKETQYF.

The chain has TRBV2 and TRBJ1-1, with D possibly being TRBD1 (6 bases). V lost 7 bases and J lost 11, with 11 bases in between. This CDR3 has 10 residues. Looked up from germline, CDR1 is SNHLY and CDR2 is FYNNEI. CDR3 loop: CASTRGSAFF. The CDR3 DNA is TGTGCCAGCACTAGGGGGTCGGCTTTCTTT. Together with reference TRBV2 and TRBJ1-1, the CDR3 gives the full variable domain: EPEVTQTPSHQVTQMGQEVILRCVPISNHLYFYWYRQILGQKVEFLVSFYNNEISEKSEIFDDQFSVERPDGSNFTLKIRSTKLEDSAMYFCASTRGSAFFGQGTRLTVV.

The chain combines TRBV6-1 with TRBJ1-3, with D possibly being TRBD1 (5 bases). The CDR3 is 14 residues long. Trimming took 4 bases from V and 3 from J, leaving 10 bases between them. The germline V gene has CDR1 MNHNS and CDR2 SASEGT. CDR3 DNA sequence: TGTGCCAGCAGTGCCAGGGTGGATGGAAACACCATATATTTT. It translates to CASSARVDGNTIYF.

The gene calls are TRBV2 and TRBJ1-2; 10 bases are shared with TRBD1. Germline values: CDR1 SNHLY, CDR2 FYNNEI. After removal of 4 bases from V and 4 bases from J, the junction contained 6 bases not matched to a gene. This CDR3 is built from 15 residues. CDR3 residues: CASSGQGAFGYGYTF. The CDR3 region has the DNA TGTGCCAGCAGTGGACAGGGGGCCTTCGGCTATGGCTACACCTTC. The entire variable domain, with the rest obtained from reference TRBV2 and TRBJ1-2, is as follows: EPEVTQTPSHQVTQMGQEVILRCVPISNHLYFYWYRQILGQKVEFLVSFYNNEISEKSEIFDDQFSVERPDGSNFTLKIRSTKLEDSAMYFCASSGQGAFGYGYTFGSGTRLTVV.